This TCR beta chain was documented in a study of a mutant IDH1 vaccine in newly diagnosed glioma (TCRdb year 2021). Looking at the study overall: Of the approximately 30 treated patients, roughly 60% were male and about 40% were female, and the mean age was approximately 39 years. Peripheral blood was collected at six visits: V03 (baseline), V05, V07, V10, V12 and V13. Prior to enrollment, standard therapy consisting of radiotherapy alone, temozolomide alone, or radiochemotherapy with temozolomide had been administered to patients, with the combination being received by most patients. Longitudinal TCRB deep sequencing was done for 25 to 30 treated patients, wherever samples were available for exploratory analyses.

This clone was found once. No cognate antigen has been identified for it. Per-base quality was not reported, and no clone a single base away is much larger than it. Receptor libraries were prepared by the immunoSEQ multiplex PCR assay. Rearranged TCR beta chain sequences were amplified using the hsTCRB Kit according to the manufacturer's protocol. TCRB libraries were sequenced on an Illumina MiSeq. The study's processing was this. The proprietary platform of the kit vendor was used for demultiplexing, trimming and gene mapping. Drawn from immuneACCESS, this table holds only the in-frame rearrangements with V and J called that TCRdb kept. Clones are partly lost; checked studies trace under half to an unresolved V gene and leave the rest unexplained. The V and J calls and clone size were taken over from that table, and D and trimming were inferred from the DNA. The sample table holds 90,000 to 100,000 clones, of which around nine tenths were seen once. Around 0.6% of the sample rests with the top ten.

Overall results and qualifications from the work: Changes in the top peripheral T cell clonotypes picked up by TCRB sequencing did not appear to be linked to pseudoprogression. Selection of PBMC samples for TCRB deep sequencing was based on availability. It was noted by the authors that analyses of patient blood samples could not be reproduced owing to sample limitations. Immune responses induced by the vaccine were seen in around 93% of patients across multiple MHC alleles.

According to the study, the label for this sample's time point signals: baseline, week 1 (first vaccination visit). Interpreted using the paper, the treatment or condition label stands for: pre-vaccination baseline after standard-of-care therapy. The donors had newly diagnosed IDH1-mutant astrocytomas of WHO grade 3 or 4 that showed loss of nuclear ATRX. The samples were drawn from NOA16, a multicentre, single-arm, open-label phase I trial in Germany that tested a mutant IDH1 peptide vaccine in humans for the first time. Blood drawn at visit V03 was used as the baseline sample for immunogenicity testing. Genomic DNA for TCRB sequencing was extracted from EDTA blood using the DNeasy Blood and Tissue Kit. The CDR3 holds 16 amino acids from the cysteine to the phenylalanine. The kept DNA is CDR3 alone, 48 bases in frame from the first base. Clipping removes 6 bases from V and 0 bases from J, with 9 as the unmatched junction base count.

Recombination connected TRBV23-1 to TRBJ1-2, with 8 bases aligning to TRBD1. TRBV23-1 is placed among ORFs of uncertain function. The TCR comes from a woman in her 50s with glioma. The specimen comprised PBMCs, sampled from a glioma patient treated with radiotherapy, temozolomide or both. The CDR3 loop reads CASRKGQGASNYGYTF. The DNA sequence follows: TGCGCCAGCAGGAAGGGGCAGGGGGCCTCTAACTATGGCTACACCTTC.